A selection of T cell receptor beta chains follows, all from one sample in a study of T cells in localized non-small cell lung cancer. Sequencing used immunoSEQ multiplex PCR; TCRdb keeps in-frame clones, though not all of them. Among 86,000 or so clones, 84% were seen once, and the ten largest hold over 2.5%. Sequenced material: peripheral blood, taken before any cancer treatment. These receptor sequences come from a man aged 40 to 69 with stage I lung adenocarcinoma. Both conserved end residues are part of each CDR3. D genes are given only for firm matches. Clone sizes are given selectively: once, few, many, or a class where the clone is expanded.

.	TRBV6-5	TRBJ1-6	TRBD1	TGTGCCAGCAGACCCGGTACAGGGGGTAATTCACCCCTCCACTTT	CASRPGTGGNSPLHF
.	TRBV28	TRBJ2-1	.	TGTGCCAGCACGTGGGGTGGCTCCTACAATGAGCAGTTCTTC	CASTWGGSYNEQFF
.	TRBV2	TRBJ2-2	.	TGTGCCAGCAGTACAGGGTGGACCGGGGAGCTGTTTTTT	CASSTGWTGELFF
.	TRBV19	TRBJ2-7	.	TGTGCCAGTAGTCCCCAGGACGGCTACGAGCAGTACTTC	CASSPQDGYEQYF
.	TRBV28	TRBJ2-7	.	TGTGCCAGCAGTTCGGTCGGTATCCTCCTCGAGCAGTACTTC	CASSSVGILLEQYF
once	TRBV9	TRBJ2-6	.	TGTGCCAGCAGCGTATACAGGGCTGGGGCCAACGTCCTGACTTTC	CASSVYRAGANVLTF
.	TRBV7-9	TRBJ1-4	.	TGTGCCAGCAGCCCTAAAGGAGGTAGCGAAAAACTGTTTTTT	CASSPKGGSEKLFF
once	TRBV9	TRBJ1-3	.	TGTGCCAGCAGCGTAGACGGGAGGGGAAACACCATATATTTT	CASSVDGRGNTIYF
.	TRBV18	TRBJ2-3	.	TGTGCCAGCTCGCCTTCTAGCGTCAGCACAGATACGCAGTATTTT	CASSPSSVSTDTQYF
.	TRBV7-2	TRBJ2-7	TRBD2	TGTGCCAGCAGCTTTAGGCGGGAGAGCTACGAGCAGTACTTC	CASSFRRESYEQYF
.	TRBV18	TRBJ1-4	.	TGTGCCAGCTCAGGTGAAAAACTGTTTTTT	CASSGEKLFF
.	TRBV21-1	TRBJ2-3	.	TGTGCCAGCAGCAAAGGACACGTGAGGCCTCGGATTAGCACAGATACGCAGTATTTT	CASSKGHVRPRISTDTQYF
.	TRBV5-4	TRBJ2-2	.	TGTGCCAGCAGCGCGGCGACGGGGCCCGGGGAGCTGTTTTTT	CASSAATGPGELFF
.	TRBV6-5	TRBJ2-1	.	TGTGCCAGCAGTTACTCGACAACTTGGCGGCTCAATGAGCAGTTCTTC	CASSYSTTWRLNEQFF
.	TRBV6-1	TRBJ2-1	.	TGTGCCAGCAGCGGGAGTATCGTTAACAATGAGCAGTTCTTC	CASSGSIVNNEQFF
.	TRBV4-1	TRBJ1-2	.	TGCGCCAGCAGCTACGTACCAGAGAGTGAGGGTGGCTACACCTTC	CASSYVPESEGGYTF
.	TRBV9	TRBJ2-2	.	TGTGCCAGCAGCGTGAGTTACGGGGAGCTGTTTTTT	CASSVSYGELFF
.	TRBV20-1	TRBJ1-2	.	TGCAGTGCTGTGGGTAGCTATGGCTACACCTTC	CSAVGSYGYTF
.	TRBV12-1	TRBJ2-2	.	TGTGCCAGCATCCATTCTAGCGGAAGACTCACCGGGGAGCTGTTTTTT	CASIHSSGRLTGELFF
.	TRBV6-6	TRBJ2-1	.	TGTGCCAGCAGTCCCCCCTATTACAGGGATGGGAATGAGCAGTTCTTC	CASSPPYYRDGNEQFF
.	TRBV4-3	TRBJ2-3	TRBD1	TGCGCCAGCAGCCAAGGAGACAGGGCCGGGGATACGCAGTATTTT	CASSQGDRAGDTQYF
.	TRBV28	TRBJ1-4	.	TGTGCCATCTTACAGGCGAGGGGTGAAAAACTGTTTTTT	CAILQARGEKLFF
.	TRBV7-9	TRBJ1-5	.	TGTGCCAGCAGCTTCTCCGGGTCCCGTGGCAATCAGCCCCAGCATTTT	CASSFSGSRGNQPQHF
.	TRBV11-1	TRBJ1-1	.	TGTGCCAGCAGCTTAGCGAGGTTAGCTGAAGCTTTCTTT	CASSLARLAEAFF
.	TRBV6-5	TRBJ1-2	TRBD1	TGTGCCAGCAGTTCAGGGGGCTATGGCTACACCTTC	CASSSGGYGYTF
.	TRBV21-1	TRBJ2-1	.	TGTGCCAGCAGGAGGACAGGGAGGGATGAGCAGTTCTTC	CASRRTGRDEQFF
.	TRBV5-1	TRBJ2-3	.	TGCGCCAGCAGCTCTAGCACAGATACGCAGTATTTT	CASSSSTDTQYF